A single sample is the source of the 2 T cell receptor beta chains below, sequenced in a study of shared clonotypes between healthy human individuals. TCRdb's table, derived via immunoSEQ multiplex PCR, lists solely in-frame clones and lacks some. The data hold more than 2 million clones, with around 93% observed a single time. Terminally differentiated effector memory CD45RA+ cells were left out of the naive CD8 fraction, which was CD45RO-negative and positively selected for CCR7. Sequencing was carried out using naive CD8+ T cells from PBMCs. Receptors originate from a man younger than 30 in good health. Some clones in this sample may be carry-over from other donors' samples.

V and J are TRBV6-5 and TRBJ1-1; D unresolved. V was cut by 2 bases and J by 0 bases, with 10 bases left in between. Germline CDR1 and CDR2: MNHEY and SVGAGI. This CDR3 contains 15 residues. As DNA, the CDR3 is TGTGCCAGCAGTTACCTACGGTACATGAACACTGAAGCTTTCTTT. Encoded protein: CASSYLRYMNTEAFF.

Note on this clone: Within the sample, other DNA sequences also encode this same CDR3. The chain is built from TRBV9 and TRBJ2-2; D is unresolved. Trimming shortened V by 0 bases and J by 6 bases, and 6 bases separated the two germline ends. CDR3 length: 13 residues. The germline V gene encodes CDR1 SGDLS and CDR2 YYNGEE. The CDR3 here is CASSVAGSGELFF. The DNA for the CDR3 is TGTGCCAGCAGCGTAGCAGGTTCCGGGGAGCTGTTTTTT.